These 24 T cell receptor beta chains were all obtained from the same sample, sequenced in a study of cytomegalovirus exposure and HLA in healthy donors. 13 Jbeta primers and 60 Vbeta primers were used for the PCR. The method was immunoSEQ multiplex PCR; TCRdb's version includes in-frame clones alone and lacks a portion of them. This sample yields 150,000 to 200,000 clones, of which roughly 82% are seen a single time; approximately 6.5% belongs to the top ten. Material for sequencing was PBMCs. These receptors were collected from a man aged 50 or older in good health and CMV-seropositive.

The CDR3 DNA follows: TGTGCCAGCAGTGACGTTAGCGGGAGAGCGAATGAGCAGTTCTTC. Residues: CASSDVSGRANEQFF. V gene TRBV6-1 combines with J gene TRBJ2-1, with 9 bases fitting TRBD2. The CDR3 is made up of 15 amino acids. The germline V gene encodes CDR1 MNHNS and CDR2 SASEGT. Unmatched junction bases numbered 7, after V lost 3 bases and J lost 7 bases.

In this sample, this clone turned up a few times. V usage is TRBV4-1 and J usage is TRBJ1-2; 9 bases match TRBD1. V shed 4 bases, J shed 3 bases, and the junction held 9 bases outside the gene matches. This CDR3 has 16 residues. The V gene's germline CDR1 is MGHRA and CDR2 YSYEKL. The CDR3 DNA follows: TGCGCCAGCAGCCGTATCGGGACAGGGTCGGACTATGGCTACACCTTC. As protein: CASSRIGTGSDYGYTF.

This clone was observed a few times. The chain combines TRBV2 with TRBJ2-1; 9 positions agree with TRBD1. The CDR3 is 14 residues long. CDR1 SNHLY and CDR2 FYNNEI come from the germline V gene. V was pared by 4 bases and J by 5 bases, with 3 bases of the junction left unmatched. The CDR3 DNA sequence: TGTGCCAGCAGTGTTGGGACAGGGAACAATGAGCAGTTCTTC. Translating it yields CASSVGTGNNEQFF.

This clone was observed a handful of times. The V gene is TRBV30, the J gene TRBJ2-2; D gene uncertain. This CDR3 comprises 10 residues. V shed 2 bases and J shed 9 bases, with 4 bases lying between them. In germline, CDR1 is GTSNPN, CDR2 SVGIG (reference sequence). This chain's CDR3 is CAWSPWELFF. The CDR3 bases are TGTGCCTGGAGTCCGTGGGAGCTGTTTTTT.

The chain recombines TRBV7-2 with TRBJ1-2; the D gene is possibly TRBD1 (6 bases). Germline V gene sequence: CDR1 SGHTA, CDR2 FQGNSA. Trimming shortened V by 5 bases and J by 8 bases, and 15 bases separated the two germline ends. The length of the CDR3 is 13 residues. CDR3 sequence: CASSPGGRGGYTF. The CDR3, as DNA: TGTGCCAGCAGCCCGGGGGGCAGGGGAGGCTACACCTTC.

As DNA, the CDR3 is TGTGCCAGCAGCCGATACAGGGGCCCGGATAACTATGGCTACACCTTC. Amino acids: CASSRYRGPDNYGYTF. The chain links TRBV14 to TRBJ1-2; 7 nucleotides line up with TRBD1. CDR1 and CDR2 from the germline V gene are SGHDN and FVKESK. V lost 4 bases and J lost 1; bases outside the gene matches: 9. The CDR3 is made up of 16 amino acids.

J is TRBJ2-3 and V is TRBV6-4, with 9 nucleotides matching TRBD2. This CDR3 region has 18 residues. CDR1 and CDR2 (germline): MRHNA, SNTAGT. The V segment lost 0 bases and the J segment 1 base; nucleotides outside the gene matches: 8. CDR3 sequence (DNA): TGTGCCAGCAGTGACTCTGGGGTAGCGGGGGCTCGCACAGATACGCAGTATTTT. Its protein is CASSDSGVAGARTDTQYF.

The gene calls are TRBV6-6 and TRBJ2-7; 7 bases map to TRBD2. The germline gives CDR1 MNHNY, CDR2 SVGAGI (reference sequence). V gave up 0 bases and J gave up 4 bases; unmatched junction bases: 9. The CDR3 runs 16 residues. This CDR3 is CASSYSASAGGYEQYF. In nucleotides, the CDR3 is TGTGCCAGCAGTTACTCGGCTAGCGCCGGGGGGTACGAGCAGTACTTC.

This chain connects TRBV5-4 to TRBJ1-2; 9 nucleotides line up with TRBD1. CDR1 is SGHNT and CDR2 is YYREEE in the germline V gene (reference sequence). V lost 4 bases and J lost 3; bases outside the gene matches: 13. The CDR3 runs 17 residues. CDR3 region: CASSPAQLGQGDYGYTF. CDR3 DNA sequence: TGTGCCAGCAGCCCTGCCCAATTGGGACAGGGTGACTATGGCTACACCTTC.

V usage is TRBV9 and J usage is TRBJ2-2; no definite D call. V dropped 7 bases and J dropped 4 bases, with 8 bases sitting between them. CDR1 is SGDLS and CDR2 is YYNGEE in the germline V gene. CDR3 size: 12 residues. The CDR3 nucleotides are TGTGCCAGCGAGAGGCTCACCGGGGAGCTGTTTTTT. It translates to CASERLTGELFF.

The CDR3 region has the DNA TGTGCCAGCAGTGATCCACGCAGGGCCACAGATACGCAGTATTTT. Amino acids: CASSDPRRATDTQYF. This chain joins TRBV25-1 and TRBJ2-3; D is perhaps TRBD1 (5 bases). Trimming took 3 bases from V and 2 from J, leaving 12 bases between them. CDR1 and CDR2 from the germline V gene are MGHDK and SYGVNS. The CDR3 has 15 residues.

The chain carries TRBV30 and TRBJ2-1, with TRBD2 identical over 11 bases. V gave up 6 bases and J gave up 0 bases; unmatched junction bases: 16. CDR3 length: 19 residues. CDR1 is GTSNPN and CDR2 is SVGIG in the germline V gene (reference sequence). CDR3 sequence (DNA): TGTGCCTGCCTTACTTCGACTAGCGGGGTCGGGCGCTCCTACAATGAGCAGTTCTTC. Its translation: CACLTSTSGVGRSYNEQFF.

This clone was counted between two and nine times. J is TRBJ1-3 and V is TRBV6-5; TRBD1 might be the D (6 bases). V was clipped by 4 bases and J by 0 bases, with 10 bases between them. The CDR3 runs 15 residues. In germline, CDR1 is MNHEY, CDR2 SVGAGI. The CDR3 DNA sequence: TGTGCCAGCAGTTCCACGACAGGCTCTGGAAACACCATATATTTT. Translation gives CASSSTTGSGNTIYF.

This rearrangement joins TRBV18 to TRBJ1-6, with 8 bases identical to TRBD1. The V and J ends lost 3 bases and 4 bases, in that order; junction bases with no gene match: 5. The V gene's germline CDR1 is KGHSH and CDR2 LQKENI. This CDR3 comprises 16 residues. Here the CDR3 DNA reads TGTGCCAGCTCACCTCAGAGACAGGGGTATAATTCACCCCTCCACTTT. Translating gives CASSPQRQGYNSPLHF.

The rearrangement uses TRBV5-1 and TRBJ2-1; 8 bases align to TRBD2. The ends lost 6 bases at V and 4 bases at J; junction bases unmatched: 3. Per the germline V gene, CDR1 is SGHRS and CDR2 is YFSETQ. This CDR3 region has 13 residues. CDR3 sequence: CASKGLVYNEQFF. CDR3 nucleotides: TGCGCCAGCAAGGGACTAGTTTACAATGAGCAGTTCTTC.

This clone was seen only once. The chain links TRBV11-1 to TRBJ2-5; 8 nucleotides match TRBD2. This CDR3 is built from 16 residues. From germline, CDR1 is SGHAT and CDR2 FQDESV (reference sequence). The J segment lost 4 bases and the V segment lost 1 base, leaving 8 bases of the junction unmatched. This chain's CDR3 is CASSLDPSGRPETQYF. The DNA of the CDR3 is TGTGCCAGCAGCTTAGACCCCAGCGGGAGACCAGAGACCCAGTACTTC.

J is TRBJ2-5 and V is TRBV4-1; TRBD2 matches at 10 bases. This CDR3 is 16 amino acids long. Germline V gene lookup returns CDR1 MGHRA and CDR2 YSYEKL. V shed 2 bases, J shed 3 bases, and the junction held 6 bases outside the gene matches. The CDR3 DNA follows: TGCGCCAGCAGCCAACACACCCTAGCGGGGGAAGAGACCCAGTACTTC. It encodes CASSQHTLAGEETQYF.

The CDR3 sequence is CASSERTGHTF. The CDR3 DNA sequence: TGTGCCAGCAGCGAACGGACAGGTCACACCTTC. The V gene is TRBV5-6, the J gene TRBJ1-2; 7 bases match TRBD1. V gave up 4 bases and J gave up 12 bases; unmatched junction bases: 6. Germline-derived CDR1 and CDR2 are SGHDT and YYEEEE. The CDR3 has 11 residues.

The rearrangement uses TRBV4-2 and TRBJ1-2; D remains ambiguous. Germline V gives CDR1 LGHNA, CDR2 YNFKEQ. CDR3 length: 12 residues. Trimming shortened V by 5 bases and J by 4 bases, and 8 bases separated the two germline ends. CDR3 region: CASSDEGYGYTF. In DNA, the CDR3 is TGTGCCAGCAGCGACGAGGGCTATGGCTACACCTTC.

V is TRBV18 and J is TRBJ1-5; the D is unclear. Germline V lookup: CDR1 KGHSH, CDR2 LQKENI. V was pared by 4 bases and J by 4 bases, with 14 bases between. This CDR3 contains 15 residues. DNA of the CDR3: TGTGCCAGCTCACAGGGCTCGGGAGGAAATCAGCCCCAGCATTTT. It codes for CASSQGSGGNQPQHF.

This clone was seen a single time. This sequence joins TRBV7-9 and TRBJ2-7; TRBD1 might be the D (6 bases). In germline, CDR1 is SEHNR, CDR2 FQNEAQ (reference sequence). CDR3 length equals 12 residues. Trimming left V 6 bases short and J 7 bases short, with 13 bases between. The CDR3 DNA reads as TGTGCCAGCAGTACTACAGGGTTGGAGCAGTACTTC. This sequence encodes CASSTTGLEQYF.

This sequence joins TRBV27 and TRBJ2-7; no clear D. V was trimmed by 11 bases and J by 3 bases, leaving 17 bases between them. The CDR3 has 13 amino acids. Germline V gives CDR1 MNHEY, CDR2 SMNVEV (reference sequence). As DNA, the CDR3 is TGTGCCTCCGCACCCCAGATAAACTACGAGCAGTACTTC. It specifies CASAPQINYEQYF.

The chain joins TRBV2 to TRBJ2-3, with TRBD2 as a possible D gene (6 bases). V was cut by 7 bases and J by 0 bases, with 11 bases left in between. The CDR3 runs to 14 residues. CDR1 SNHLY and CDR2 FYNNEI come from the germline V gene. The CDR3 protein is CASMGRESTDTQYF. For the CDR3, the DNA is TGTGCCAGCATGGGGCGGGAAAGCACAGATACGCAGTATTTT.

The DNA of the CDR3 is TGTGCCAGCAGTGAAGGGCGGGAGGGTTACAATGAGCAGTTCTTC. It is translated as CASSEGREGYNEQFF. The V and J genes are TRBV6-1 and TRBJ2-1; 9 bases align to TRBD2. Looked up from germline, CDR1 is MNHNS and CDR2 is SASEGT. J lost 4 bases, V lost 1 base, and 2 bases had no gene match. The CDR3 consists of 15 residues.